A single sample gave rise to the 16 T cell receptor beta chains below, sequenced in a study of cytomegalovirus exposure and HLA in healthy donors. The PCR contained 60 Vbeta and 13 Jbeta primers. Produced via immunoSEQ multiplex PCR; TCRdb's table is partial and in-frame only. Here the sample spans some 140,000 clones, around 75% being singletons. Sequenced material: PBMCs. The receptor set was obtained from a middle-aged man in good health and CMV-seronegative.

The V call is TRBV9, the J call TRBJ1-5; 7 bases align to TRBD1. V lost 5 bases to trimming and J lost 4 bases; unmatched junction nucleotides: 9. There are 15 residues in the CDR3. From germline, CDR1 is SGDLS and CDR2 YYNGEE. CDR3 in DNA: TGTGCCAGCAGTACGCATACAGGGGCAAATCAGCCCCAGCATTTT. As protein: CASSTHTGANQPQHF.

With respect to this clone: Other DNA sequences from this sample encode an identical CDR3 as well. The chain links TRBV19 to TRBJ2-1; 8 nucleotides line up with TRBD2. This CDR3 is 15 amino acids long. V lost 5 bases and J lost 0; bases outside the gene matches: 3. The germline V gene encodes CDR1 LNHDA and CDR2 SQIVND (reference sequence). CDR3 in DNA: TGTGCCAGTAGTTTGGCGGGGGGCTCCTACAATGAGCAGTTCTTC. It specifies CASSLAGGSYNEQFF.

The DNA of the CDR3 is TGTGCCAGCAGTCCGGGGACTAGCTTCAACTACGAGCAGTACTTC. This translates into CASSPGTSFNYEQYF. The chain combines TRBV27 with TRBJ2-7, with 9 bases fitting TRBD2. This CDR3 has 15 residues. The V segment lost 5 bases and the J segment 3 bases; nucleotides outside the gene matches: 8. The V gene's germline CDR1 is MNHEY and CDR2 SMNVEV (reference sequence).

The chain links TRBV7-9 to TRBJ1-6, with 10 bases that match TRBD1. This CDR3 spans 15 amino acids. The junction had 2 bases not matched to a gene; V was cut back by 1 base and J by 8 bases. Germline V gene lookup returns CDR1 SEHNR and CDR2 FQNEAQ (reference sequence). The CDR3: CASSLEGQGYSPLHF. The DNA of the CDR3 is TGTGCCAGCAGCTTAGAGGGACAGGGGTATTCACCCCTCCACTTT.

The CDR3 loop is CASSGGGDTEAFF. The CDR3 DNA sequence: TGTGCCAGCAGCGGGGGAGGGGACACTGAAGCTTTCTTT. The gene calls are TRBV9 and TRBJ1-1; tentative D call: TRBD1 (5 bases). The CDR3 has 13 residues. Per the germline V gene, CDR1 is SGDLS and CDR2 is YYNGEE. Trimming cost V 3 bases and J 3 bases, with 9 bases left between them.

The chain is built from TRBV28 and TRBJ2-7; TRBD2 agrees at 10 bases. In germline, CDR1 is MDHEN, CDR2 SYDVKM. Trimming cost V 10 bases and J 2 bases; bases outside gene matches: 5. The CDR3 contains 13 residues. CDR3 bases: TGTGCCACGCAGCGGGGGGGTCCCTACGAGCAGTACTTC. Encoded protein: CATQRGGPYEQYF.

This sequence joins TRBV28 and TRBJ2-7; 9 nucleotides align to TRBD2. Germline CDR1 MDHEN, CDR2 SYDVKM. The ends lost 3 bases at V and 6 bases at J; junction bases unmatched: 6. CDR3 length: 14 amino acids. In DNA form, the CDR3 reads TGTGCCAGCAGTTTCGAAGCGGGGGGACGCGAGCAGTACTTC. It is translated as CASSFEAGGREQYF. Based on the CDR3 plus reference TRBV28 and TRBJ2-7, the full variable domain is DVKVTQSSRYLVKRTGEKVFLECVQDMDHENMFWYRQDPGLGLRLIYFSYDVKMKEKGDIPEGYSVSREKKERFSLILESASTNQTSMYLCASSFEAGGREQYFGPGTRLTVT.

Only a few counts were recorded for this clone. This chain connects TRBV7-2 to TRBJ2-1, with D hard to call. The germline gives CDR1 SGHTA, CDR2 FQGNSA. Trimming cost V 6 bases and J 8 bases, with 20 bases left between them. CDR3 length: 15 residues. The CDR3 is CASSSQATSSDEQFF. In DNA form, the CDR3 reads TGTGCCAGCAGTTCCCAGGCCACCTCTTCCGATGAGCAGTTCTTC.

The chain recombines TRBV18 with TRBJ1-4; D call uncertain. Germline CDR1 KGHSH, CDR2 LQKENI. There are 15 residues in the CDR3. Trimming took off 2 bases at V and 4 bases at J, with 11 bases between the two ends. The CDR3 protein is CASSPSLEFNEKLFF. The CDR3, as DNA: TGTGCCAGCTCACCATCATTAGAGTTTAATGAAAAACTGTTTTTT.

The chain is built from TRBV30 and TRBJ2-3; no firm D call. V was trimmed by 0 bases and J by 1 base, leaving 11 bases between them. The CDR3 sequence is 15 residues long. CDR1 is GTSNPN, CDR2 SVGIG, per germline (reference sequence). The CDR3 DNA sequence: TGTGCCTGGAGTGTAAGGCCCGGAGGCACAGATACGCAGTATTTT. Translated: CAWSVRPGGTDTQYF. Drawing the rest from reference TRBV30 and TRBJ2-3, the complete variable domain is SQTIHQWPATLVQPVGSPLSLECTVEGTSNPNLYWYRQAAGRGLQLLFYSVGIGQISSEVPQNLSASRPQDRQFILSSKKLLLSDSGFYLCAWSVRPGGTDTQYFGPGTRLTVL.

The V and J genes are TRBV5-1 and TRBJ2-7; 9 bases fit TRBD2. CDR3 length: 13 residues. CDR1 SGHRS and CDR2 YFSETQ come from the germline V gene. With V trimmed by 6 bases and J by 1 base, 2 bases remained unmatched. Written as DNA, the CDR3 is TGCGCCAGCAATCTAGCGGGGTCCTACGAGCAGTACTTC. Translated, it gives CASNLAGSYEQYF.

J is TRBJ2-3 and V is TRBV6-6; tentatively, D is TRBD1 (5 bases). The ends were cut back, 7 bases at V and 4 bases at J, with 12 bases in the middle. The CDR3 sequence is 13 residues long. Germline loops: CDR1 MNHNY, CDR2 SVGAGI (reference sequence). CDR3 sequence reads: CASTATGADTQYF. CDR3 DNA sequence: TGTGCCAGCACCGCCACAGGTGCAGATACGCAGTATTTT.

This chain links TRBV9 with TRBJ1-1, with 9 bases matching TRBD1. Per germline, CDR1 SGDLS and CDR2 YYNGEE. V gave up 3 bases and J gave up 0 bases; unmatched junction bases: 3. This CDR3 has 15 amino acids. CDR3 sequence: CASSGTGVMNTEAFF. In DNA, the CDR3 is TGTGCCAGCAGCGGGACAGGGGTAATGAACACTGAAGCTTTCTTT.

This clone was recorded once. The gene calls are TRBV28 and TRBJ2-7, with 7 bases fitting TRBD2. V lost 5 bases, J lost 5 bases, and 12 bases stayed unmatched. Germline V gene sequence: CDR1 MDHEN, CDR2 SYDVKM. The CDR3 loop spans 15 amino acids. The CDR3 coding sequence is TGTGCCAGCAGTCCCGCCGCGGGAGACGCCCACGAGCAGTACTTC. It is translated as CASSPAAGDAHEQYF.

The rearrangement joins TRBV7-2 to TRBJ2-2; D perhaps matches TRBD2 (6 bases). CDR1 and CDR2 from the germline V gene are SGHTA and FQGNSA. Trimming took off 3 bases at V and 5 bases at J, with 13 bases between the two ends. The CDR3 covers 15 residues. This CDR3 is CASSFHLGGTGELFF. CDR3 nucleotides: TGTGCCAGCAGCTTTCACCTTGGGGGGACCGGGGAGCTGTTTTTT.

The chain couples TRBV30 to TRBJ2-5; perhaps TRBD2 as D (6 bases). V gave up 1 base and J gave up 5 bases, with 11 bases separating them. This CDR3 spans 13 amino acids. Germline CDR1 is GTSNPN and CDR2 is SVGIG (reference sequence). This chain's CDR3 is CAWSDHGGETQYF. Here the CDR3 DNA reads TGTGCCTGGAGTGACCATGGGGGGGAGACCCAGTACTTC.